The 8 T cell receptor beta chains below were found in one sample sequenced in a study of beta chain features in type 1 diabetes. Every isolated RNA sample was fully reverse transcribed, so sequencing captured expressed TCRB transcripts. Profiled with immunoSEQ multiplex PCR; TCRdb holds only in-frame clones, not every one. The sample has 350,000 to 450,000 clones; approximately 15% are singletons. Sequenced material: naive CD4+ T cells from blood. The origin of the receptors is a man aged 30 to 39 in good health.

There are a few counts of this clone. The chain employs TRBV14 and TRBJ2-7; D unresolved. This CDR3 spans 16 amino acids. The germline gives CDR1 SGHDN, CDR2 FVKESK. Trimming took off 0 bases at V and 7 bases at J, with 19 bases between the two ends. Here the CDR3 reads CASSQEPVARFREQYF. CDR3 nucleotide sequence: TGTGCCAGCAGCCAAGAACCAGTCGCGAGGTTCAGGGAGCAGTACTTC.

V usage is TRBV7-9 and J usage is TRBJ1-2; D is ambiguous. Per the germline V gene, CDR1 is SEHNR and CDR2 is FQNEAQ (reference sequence). The CDR3 extends over 14 amino acids. Trimming removed 5 bases at V and 3 bases at J, with 13 bases between. CDR3 sequence: CASSRLNSDYGYTF. In DNA, the CDR3 is TGTGCCAGCAGCCGCCTTAATTCGGACTATGGCTACACCTTC.

This clone was counted only a few times. The rearrangement uses TRBV12-5 and TRBJ2-3, with D hard to call. V lost 2 bases and J lost 2, with 17 bases in between. The CDR3 is 17 residues long. Germline V CDR1 and CDR2: LGHNT, FRNRAP. CDR3 protein: CASGLNRGGSPTDTQYF. Here the CDR3 DNA reads TGTGCTAGTGGTTTGAACAGAGGTGGGTCACCCACAGATACGCAGTATTTT.

This clone was observed a few times. V gene TRBV2 combines with J gene TRBJ2-7; TRBD1 matches 8 bases. The CDR3 sequence is 13 residues long. Germline CDR1 is SNHLY and CDR2 is FYNNEI. Unmatched junction bases numbered 2, after V lost 7 bases and J lost 0 bases. CDR3: CASTGGVSYEQYV. CDR3 coding DNA: TGTGCCAGCACAGGGGGCGTCTCCTACGAGCAGTACGTC.

The genes are TRBV30 and TRBJ1-1; D gene ambiguous. V lost 0 bases to trimming and J lost 12 bases, with 5 bases between them. Germline CDR1 reads GTSNPN; CDR2 reads SVGIG (reference sequence). CDR3 length equals 9 residues. As DNA, the CDR3 is TGTGCCTGGAGTGTGTGGACTTTCTTT. Translated: CAWSVWTFF.

This clone was observed a few times. This chain connects TRBV7-6 to TRBJ2-5; possibly TRBD2 for D (6 bases). V was clipped by 5 bases and J by 5 bases, with 12 bases between them. Germline loops: CDR1 SGHVS, CDR2 FNYEAQ. This CDR3 is 13 amino acids long. For the CDR3, the DNA is TGTGCCAGCAGCACGTCTCGGGGGGAGACCCAGTACTTC. Its translation: CASSTSRGETQYF.

The sample holds a few counts of this clone. This chain connects TRBV7-3 to TRBJ2-1, with a possible D match to TRBD2 (5 bases). Trimming left V 0 bases short and J 9 bases short, with 9 bases between. The CDR3 extends over 13 amino acids. Germline V lookup: CDR1 SGHTA, CDR2 FQGTGA. The CDR3 loop reads CASSLTREGEQFF. The CDR3 DNA is TGTGCCAGCAGCTTAACCCGCGAGGGTGAGCAGTTCTTC.

The CDR3 DNA is TGTGCCAGCAGCTTGGCTAGCACAGATACGCAGTATTTT. This gives the protein CASSLASTDTQYF. The V gene is TRBV11-2, the J gene TRBJ2-3; the D is unclear. CDR1 is SGHAT and CDR2 is FQNNGV in the germline V gene. CDR3 length: 13 amino acids. Trimming pared 3 bases from V and 0 bases from J, leaving 4 bases between.